These 17 T cell receptor beta chains originate from one sample sequenced in a study of beta chain features in type 1 diabetes. The whole isolated RNA underwent reverse transcription, so sequencing captured expressed TCRB transcripts. Using immunoSEQ multiplex PCR, the repertoire was profiled, and TCRdb retains in-frame clones only, with some absent. Here the sample spans approximately 300,000 clones, more than 9.5% being singletons. The source material was naive CD4+ T cells from blood. The receptors come from a woman between 25 and 40 years old in good health.

This clone occurred a few times. The chain couples TRBV27 to TRBJ2-1, with D possibly matching TRBD1 (5 bases). Trimming stripped 4 bases from V and 10 bases from J, with 14 bases between. Germline CDR1 MNHEY, CDR2 SMNVEV (reference sequence). The CDR3 runs to 13 residues. CDR3 sequence: CASSSDRMWEQFF. DNA of the CDR3: TGTGCCAGCAGTTCAGACAGAATGTGGGAGCAGTTCTTC.

The chain couples TRBV7-2 to TRBJ2-5; TRBD2 is a possible D gene (5 bases). V was cut by 3 bases and J by 5 bases, with 13 bases left in between. Germline V gene data show CDR1 as SGHTA and CDR2 as FQGNSA. This CDR3 is 14 amino acids long. The CDR3 sequence: CASSLQGGRETQYF. Written as DNA, the CDR3 is TGTGCCAGCAGCTTGCAAGGAGGACGGGAGACCCAGTACTTC.

Only a few counts were recorded for this clone. This chain's CDR3 is CASSYELAGDNEQFF. The CDR3 bases are TGTGCCAGCAGCTATGAACTAGCGGGGGACAATGAGCAGTTCTTC. The gene calls are TRBV11-2 and TRBJ2-1, with TRBD2 matching 11 bases. Germline values: CDR1 SGHAT, CDR2 FQNNGV. J gave up 5 bases and V 4 bases, and 4 bases lay outside the gene matches. The CDR3 has 15 amino acids.

The chain uses TRBV29-1 and TRBJ2-7; D is ambiguous. The ends were cut back, 6 bases at V and 0 bases at J, with 12 bases in the middle. The CDR3 runs 13 residues. In germline, CDR1 is SQVTM, CDR2 ANQGSEA. The CDR3 is CSVLLGASYEQYF. The CDR3 nucleotides read TGCAGCGTCCTCCTGGGCGCCTCCTACGAGCAGTACTTC.

The V call is TRBV5-1, the J call TRBJ2-3; maybe TRBD1 (6 bases). Germline CDR1 is SGHRS and CDR2 is YFSETQ. Trimming shortened V by 1 base and J by 5 bases, and 11 bases separated the two germline ends. The CDR3 is 14 residues long. The CDR3 loop reads CASSLTGRGDTQYF. The CDR3 region has the DNA TGCGCCAGCAGCTTGACAGGGCGCGGAGATACGCAGTATTTT.

The V gene is TRBV5-1, the J gene TRBJ1-1; no clear D gene. This CDR3 contains 15 residues. Trimming cost V 4 bases and J 4 bases, with 17 bases left between them. CDR1 is SGHRS and CDR2 is YFSETQ in the germline V gene. The CDR3 DNA is TGCGCCAGCAGCGGAGGGCCGGGCTGGAGCACTGAAGCTTTCTTT. Protein: CASSGGPGWSTEAFF. The entire variable domain, with the rest obtained from reference TRBV5-1 and TRBJ1-1, is as follows: KAGVTQTPRYLIKTRGQQVTLSCSPISGHRSVSWYQQTPGQGLQFLFEYFSETQRNKGNFPGRFSGRQFSNSRSEMNVSTLELGDSALYLCASSGGPGWSTEAFFGQGTRLTVV.

This clone was seen a few times. The germline gene is not matched at one end of the junction; a read error may be the cause. CDR3 residues: CASSTTSSGSSHEQYF. CDR3 coding DNA: TGTGCCAGCTCAACAACCTCTAGCGGGAGCTCCCACGAGCAGTACTTC. The chain carries TRBV18 and TRBJ2-7; 10 bases fit TRBD2. Germline V CDR1 and CDR2: KGHSH, LQKENI. This CDR3 comprises 16 residues.

The chain couples TRBV18 to TRBJ2-7; a weak D match, TRBD2 (6 bases). V was pared by 3 bases and J by 5 bases, with 23 bases between. CDR1 KGHSH and CDR2 LQKENI come from the germline V gene. The CDR3 totals 17 residues. The CDR3 bases are TGTGCCAGCTCACCTTTCCCCAGCGGGCTAAAGGGGAACGAGCAGTACTTC. Encoded protein: CASSPFPSGLKGNEQYF. Supplemented by reference TRBV18 and TRBJ2-7, the full variable domain reads NAGVMQNPRHLVRRRGQEARLRCSPMKGHSHVYWYRQLPEEGLKFMVYLQKENIIDESGMPKERFSAEFPKEGPSILRIQQVVRGDSAAYFCASSPFPSGLKGNEQYFGPGTRLTVT.

This clone was picked up a small number of times. The CDR3 DNA reads TGTGCCAGCAGCCAGTCACAGGGCGTTTATGGCTACACCTTC. As protein: CASSQSQGVYGYTF. The V gene is TRBV5-4, the J gene TRBJ1-2, with a possible D match to TRBD1 (6 bases). Trimming removed 4 bases at V and 5 bases at J, with 15 bases between. Germline CDR1 SGHNT, CDR2 YYREEE (reference sequence). This CDR3 spans 14 amino acids.

This chain links TRBV4-1 with TRBJ1-1; D is undetermined. The CDR3 is 14 residues long. Trimming shortened V by 2 bases and J by 5 bases, and 12 bases separated the two germline ends. The germline V gene encodes CDR1 MGHRA and CDR2 YSYEKL. CDR3 nucleotide sequence: TGCGCCAGCAGCCAATTCTCGCTCGGGACTGAAGCTTTCTTT. Amino acid sequence: CASSQFSLGTEAFF.

This clone was seen more than once but under ten times. This rearrangement joins TRBV9 to TRBJ1-2; no definite D call. Trimming cost V 3 bases and J 4 bases, with 10 bases left between them. CDR1 SGDLS and CDR2 YYNGEE come from the germline V gene. This CDR3 has 13 residues. CDR3 sequence reads: CASSATDTYGYTF. As DNA, the CDR3 is TGTGCCAGCAGCGCTACTGATACCTATGGCTACACCTTC.

The table lists this clone with a few counts. V gene TRBV19 combines with J gene TRBJ2-1, with 9 positions matching TRBD1. The CDR3 has 14 amino acids. Trimming removed 5 bases from V and 7 bases from J; junction bases left unmatched: 6. Germline assignment: CDR1 LNHDA and CDR2 SQIVND (reference sequence). The CDR3 DNA sequence: TGTGCCAGTAGTCGGGACAGGGTAGAGAATGAGCAGTTCTTC. It translates to CASSRDRVENEQFF.

This clone was seen only a few times. The rearrangement links TRBV28 to TRBJ2-7; tentative D call: TRBD2 (5 bases). The germline V gene has CDR1 MDHEN and CDR2 SYDVKM. This CDR3 comprises 13 residues. Between the trimmed V and J ends, which lost 2 bases and 6 bases, there was a span of 11 bases. Written as DNA, the CDR3 is TGTGCCAGCAGTTTACAATTGGGAGCCGAGCAGTACTTC. Its protein is CASSLQLGAEQYF.

The chain is built from TRBV4-3 and TRBJ1-5; D ambiguous. V dropped 4 bases and J dropped 5 bases, with 9 bases sitting between them. Per the germline V gene, CDR1 is LGHNA and CDR2 is YSLEER. The CDR3 runs to 13 residues. The CDR3 spells CASSRIRDQPQHF. The CDR3 DNA sequence: TGCGCCAGCAGCCGAATTAGAGATCAGCCCCAGCATTTT.

Only a few counts were recorded for this clone. J is TRBJ2-3 and V is TRBV5-4; 10 bases fit TRBD2. Germline V gene sequence: CDR1 SGHNT, CDR2 YYREEE (reference sequence). This CDR3 spans 16 amino acids. The V and J ends lost 0 bases and 7 bases, in that order; junction bases with no gene match: 8. The CDR3, as DNA: TGTGCCAGCAGCTTGGGGCTAGCGGGAGCGGGGAATACGCAGTATTTT. Translating gives CASSLGLAGAGNTQYF. The full variable domain, completed using reference TRBV5-4 and TRBJ2-3, is ETGVTQSPTHLIKTRGQQVTLRCSSQSGHNTVSWYQQALGQGPQFIFQYYREEENGRGNFPPRFSGLQFPNYSSELNVNALELDDSALYLCASSLGLAGAGNTQYFGPGTRLTVL.

This clone was counted between two and nine times. This rearrangement joins TRBV9 to TRBJ2-1; 9 bases line up with TRBD1. Unmatched junction bases numbered 10, after V lost 3 bases and J lost 9 bases. Germline V lookup: CDR1 SGDLS, CDR2 YYNGEE. CDR3 length equals 15 residues. As DNA, the CDR3 is TGTGCCAGCAGCGCCTCGGGACAGGGCTCTAGTGAGCAGTTCTTC. It is translated as CASSASGQGSSEQFF.

In this sample, this clone turned up a few times. The chain carries TRBV27 and TRBJ2-1; TRBD2 matches at 13 bases. The CDR3 covers 17 residues. J lost 0 bases, V lost 5 bases, and 4 bases had no gene match. CDR1 and CDR2 (germline): MNHEY, SMNVEV (reference sequence). The chain's CDR3 is CASSARTSGSSYNEQFF. In nucleotides, the CDR3 is TGTGCCAGCAGTGCCAGGACTAGCGGGAGCTCCTACAATGAGCAGTTCTTC.